Shown below are 18 T cell receptor beta chains from a single sample sequenced in a study of CD8 T cells in Susac syndrome. cDNA came from 0.5 to 1 ug RNA primed by random hexamers. From the immunoSEQ multiplex PCR reads, TCRdb called clonotypes with MiXCR, one entry per CDR3 protein. The sample includes around 200,000 distinct CDR3 sequences, almost 96% of them seen just once. Source material: CD4+ T cells from PBMCs. Receptor source: a human donor with Susac syndrome.

V gene TRBV29-1 combines with J gene TRBJ1-1; TRBD1 aligns across 7 bases. The length of the CDR3 is 13 residues. After removal of 6 bases from V and 4 bases from J, the junction contained 8 bases not matched to a gene. Germline V gene data show CDR1 as SQVTM and CDR2 as ANQGSEA. The chain's CDR3 is CSVDRGQSTEAFF. DNA for the CDR3: TGCAGCGTGGACCGGGGACAGTCCACTGAAGCTTTCTTT.

This clonotype has more than one count but fewer than ten. V is TRBV4-1 and J is TRBJ1-2; D gene ambiguous. The CDR3 is made up of 13 amino acids. The germline V and J ends were trimmed by 1 base and 13 bases, with 16 bases remaining between them. In germline, CDR1 is MGHRA, CDR2 YSYEKL. The CDR3 region is CASSQGERETLTF. CDR3 in DNA: TGCGCCAGCAGCCAAGGAGAGAGGGAAACTCTCACCTTC.

V gene TRBV7-2 combines with J gene TRBJ2-3; 9 bases line up with TRBD2. Per germline, CDR1 SGHTA and CDR2 FQGNSA. The J segment lost 2 bases and the V segment lost 5 bases, leaving 5 bases of the junction unmatched. The CDR3 has 15 residues. This CDR3 is CASSQLAGPTDTQYF. In DNA form, the CDR3 reads TGTGCCAGCAGCCAACTAGCGGGCCCCACAGATACGCAGTATTTT.

The chain links TRBV12-3 or TRBV12-4 to TRBJ2-7; D ambiguous. The CDR3 has 14 residues. Trimming removed 3 bases at V and 5 bases at J, with 14 bases between. CDR3 protein: CASSFLGAVHEQYF. CDR3 sequence (DNA): TGTGCCAGCAGTTTTCTCGGCGCAGTCCACGAGCAGTACTTC.

The chain joins TRBV2 to TRBJ1-1; D is undetermined. CDR1 SNHLY and CDR2 FYNNEI come from the germline V gene. Trimming shortened V by 2 bases and J by 1 base, and 5 bases separated the two germline ends. This CDR3 is built from 13 residues. Written as DNA, the CDR3 is TGTGCCAGCAGTGAACGGGCGAACACTGAAGCTTTCTTT. This translates into CASSERANTEAFF. The full variable domain, with the rest looked up from reference TRBV2 and TRBJ1-1, is EPEVTQTPSHQVTQMGQEVILRCVPISNHLYFYWYRQILGQKVEFLVSFYNNEISEKSEIFDDQFSVERPDGSNFTLKIRSTKLEDSAMYFCASSERANTEAFFGQGTRLTVV.

This clonotype was detected once. The chain has TRBV9 and TRBJ1-1; 7 bases map to TRBD1. J gave up 7 bases and V 1 base, and 7 bases lay outside the gene matches. Germline values: CDR1 SGDLS, CDR2 YYNGEE. The CDR3 has 14 residues. CDR3 sequence: CASSVKDRLHEAFF. DNA of the CDR3: TGTGCCAGCAGCGTAAAGGACAGGCTGCATGAAGCTTTCTTT.

The V and J genes are TRBV29-1 and TRBJ1-2, with a weak D call TRBD1 (5 bases). V was pared by 5 bases and J by 6 bases, with 13 bases between. CDR3 length equals 12 residues. Per the germline V gene, CDR1 is SQVTM and CDR2 is ANQGSEA. The CDR3 spells CSVRRDSHGYTF. CDR3 bases: TGCAGCGTTAGAAGAGACAGCCATGGCTACACCTTC.

The V call is TRBV3-1, the J call TRBJ1-2; D gene unclear. The CDR3 has 13 residues. Per the germline V gene, CDR1 is LGHDT and CDR2 is YNNKEL (reference sequence). Trimming stripped 5 bases from V and 4 bases from J, with 11 bases between. The CDR3 DNA reads TGTGCCAGCAGCGAACGAGGGAGCTATGGCTACACCTTC. Translation gives CASSERGSYGYTF.

The J gene is TRBJ2-5, the V gene TRBV29-1; no definite D call. The germline V gene encodes CDR1 SQVTM and CDR2 ANQGSEA. V dropped 5 bases and J dropped 4 bases, with 14 bases sitting between them. The CDR3 totals 13 residues. The CDR3 DNA follows: TGCAGCGTTCACCCCCGCCCAGGAGAGACCCAGTACTTC. Translation gives CSVHPRPGETQYF.

The chain has TRBV19 and TRBJ1-5; the D gene is possibly TRBD1 (5 bases). The length of the CDR3 is 16 residues. Per the germline V gene, CDR1 is LNHDA and CDR2 is SQIVND (reference sequence). V lost 0 bases and J 9 bases, leaving 18 bases between the germline ends. Written as DNA, the CDR3 is TGTGCCAGTAGTATAGATCTATCGTGGGGCATCCGGCCCCAGCATTTT. Amino acids: CASSIDLSWGIRPQHF.

The chain links TRBV20-1 to TRBJ2-1, with 12 bases that match TRBD2. CDR1 DFQATT and CDR2 SNEGSKA come from the germline V gene (reference sequence). The V gene end was trimmed by 3 bases and the J gene end by 4 bases; junction bases not matched to a gene: 7. The length of the CDR3 is 16 residues. CDR3 protein: CSASRPSGGEYNEQFF. CDR3 nucleotides: TGCAGTGCTAGCCGTCCTAGCGGGGGGGAATACAATGAGCAGTTCTTC.

V and J are TRBV4-2 and TRBJ1-1; D is uncertain. The CDR3 has 14 residues. Germline CDR1 reads LGHNA; CDR2 reads YNFKEQ. Trimming shortened V by 0 bases and J by 0 bases, and 5 bases separated the two germline ends. CDR3 region: CASSQEILNTEAFF. DNA of the CDR3: TGTGCCAGCAGCCAAGAAATCCTGAACACTGAAGCTTTCTTT.

The chain carries TRBV4-1 and TRBJ2-1, with D possibly TRBD1 on 5 matching bases. V lost 2 bases and J lost 10, with 21 bases in between. CDR1 and CDR2 from the germline V gene are MGHRA and YSYEKL. The CDR3 has 16 amino acids. This CDR3 is CASSQQGEVRLGEQFF. The CDR3 DNA follows: TGCGCCAGCAGCCAACAAGGGGAAGTCCGCCTTGGGGAGCAGTTCTTC.

Concerning this clonotype: The DNA is left out, because the CDR3 cannot be placed on it with certainty; the CDR3 is given as TCRdb lists it. The V and J genes are TRBV23-1 and TRBJ2-5. TRBV23-1 is given ORF status, its function remaining uncertain. The length of the CDR3 is 13 amino acids, counting both ends. The CDR3 spells CASSTSDPETQYF.

The rearrangement links TRBV18 to TRBJ2-5; 9 bases align to TRBD1. The CDR3 sequence is 17 residues long. The germline CDR1 and CDR2 sequences are KGHSH and LQKENI. V shed 3 bases, J shed 5 bases, and the junction held 13 bases outside the gene matches. CDR3 protein: CASSPETRTGEDETQYF. Here the CDR3 DNA reads TGTGCCAGCTCACCGGAAACCCGGACAGGGGAAGACGAGACCCAGTACTTC.

This chain links TRBV6-5 with TRBJ2-2, with 10 positions matching TRBD2. The CDR3 contains 19 residues. The germline CDR1 and CDR2 sequences are MNHEY and SVGAGI. The ends lost 0 bases at V and 2 bases at J; junction bases unmatched: 9. The DNA of the CDR3 is TGTGCCAGCAGTTACTCGGGGCTAGCGGGGGCGCACAACACCGGGGAGCTGTTTTTT. Encoded protein: CASSYSGLAGAHNTGELFF.

The J gene is TRBJ2-5, the V gene TRBV5-1; possibly TRBD1 for D (5 bases). Deletions cut 4 bases from V and 4 bases from J, with 14 bases between. The CDR3 sequence is 14 residues long. The germline CDR1 and CDR2 sequences are SGHRS and YFSETQ. The CDR3 DNA is TGCGCCAGCAGCATCACAGGCAGGGCAGAGACCCAGTACTTC. Translation: CASSITGRAETQYF.

This chain uses TRBV9 with TRBJ1-3; D gene unclear. The V gene lost 4 bases and the J gene lost 0 bases, with 11 bases spanning the gap. CDR1 and CDR2 (germline): SGDLS, YYNGEE. The CDR3 covers 15 residues. In nucleotides, the CDR3 is TGTGCCAGCAGCCCCGACGGAGCCTCTGGAAACACCATATATTTT. Amino acids: CASSPDGASGNTIYF.